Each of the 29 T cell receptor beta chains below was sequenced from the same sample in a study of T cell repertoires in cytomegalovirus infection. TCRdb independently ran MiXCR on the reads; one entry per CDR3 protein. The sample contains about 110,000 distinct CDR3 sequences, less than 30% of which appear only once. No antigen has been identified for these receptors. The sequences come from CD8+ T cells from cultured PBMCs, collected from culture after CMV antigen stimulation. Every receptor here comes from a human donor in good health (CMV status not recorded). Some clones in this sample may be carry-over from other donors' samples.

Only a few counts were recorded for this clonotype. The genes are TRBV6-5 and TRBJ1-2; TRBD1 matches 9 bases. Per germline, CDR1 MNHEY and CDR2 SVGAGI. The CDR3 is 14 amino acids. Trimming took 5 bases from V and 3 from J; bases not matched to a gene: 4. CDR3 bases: TGTGCCAGCAGTCCCACAGGGGGCCACTATGGCTACACCTTC. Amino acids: CASSPTGGHYGYTF.

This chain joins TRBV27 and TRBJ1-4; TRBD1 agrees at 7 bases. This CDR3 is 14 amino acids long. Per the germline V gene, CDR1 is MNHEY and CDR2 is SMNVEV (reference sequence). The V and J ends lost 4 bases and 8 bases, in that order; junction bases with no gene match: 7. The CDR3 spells CASSSRGSKEKLFF. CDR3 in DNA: TGTGCCAGCAGTTCCAGGGGGAGTAAGGAAAAACTGTTTTTT.

DNA of the CDR3: TGTGCCAGCAGTAAACTAGCGGGGGGTGCCAGGGAGCAGTACTTC. As protein: CASSKLAGGAREQYF. The chain has TRBV27 and TRBJ2-7; 12 nucleotides match TRBD2. Germline V gene lookup returns CDR1 MNHEY and CDR2 SMNVEV (reference sequence). The CDR3 runs 15 residues. J gave up 7 bases and V 5 bases, and 9 bases lay outside the gene matches.

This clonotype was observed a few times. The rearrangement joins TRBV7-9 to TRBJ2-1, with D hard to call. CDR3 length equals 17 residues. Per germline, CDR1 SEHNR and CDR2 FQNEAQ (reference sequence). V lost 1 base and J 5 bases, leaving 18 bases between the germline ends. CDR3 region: CASSLVVNPAGNNEQFF. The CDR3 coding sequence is TGTGCCAGCAGCTTAGTGGTTAACCCGGCCGGAAACAATGAGCAGTTCTTC.

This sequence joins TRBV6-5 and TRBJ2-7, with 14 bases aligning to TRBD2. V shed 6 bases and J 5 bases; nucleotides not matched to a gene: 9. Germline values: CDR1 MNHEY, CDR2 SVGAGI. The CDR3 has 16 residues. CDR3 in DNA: TGTGCCAGCAGCCCATGGACTAGCGGGGGGTCCCACGAGCAGTACTTC. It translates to CASSPWTSGGSHEQYF.

CDR3 region: CASSPQGFYGYTF. CDR3 in DNA: TGTGCCAGCAGTCCCCAGGGGTTCTATGGCTACACCTTC. This chain joins TRBV6-5 and TRBJ1-2, with D perhaps matching TRBD1 (6 bases). The CDR3 is 13 amino acids. Looked up from germline, CDR1 is MNHEY and CDR2 is SVGAGI. V lost 5 bases to trimming and J lost 4 bases, with 11 bases between them.

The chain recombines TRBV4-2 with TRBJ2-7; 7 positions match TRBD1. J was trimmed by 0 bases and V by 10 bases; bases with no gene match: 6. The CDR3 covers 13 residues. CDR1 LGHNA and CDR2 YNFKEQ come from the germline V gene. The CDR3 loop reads CATADRTSYEQYF. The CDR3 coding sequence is TGTGCCACCGCGGACAGGACCTCCTACGAGCAGTACTTC.

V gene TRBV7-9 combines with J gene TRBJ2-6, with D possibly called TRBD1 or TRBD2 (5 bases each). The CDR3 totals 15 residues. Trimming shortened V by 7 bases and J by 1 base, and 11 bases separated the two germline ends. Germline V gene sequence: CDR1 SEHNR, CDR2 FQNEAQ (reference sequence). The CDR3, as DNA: TGTGCCAGCATCCTGGGGACGTCTGGGGCCAACGTCCTGACTTTC. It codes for CASILGTSGANVLTF.

As DNA, the CDR3 is TGTGCCAGCAGTGATGGGAGAGGGGAGACCCAGTACTTC. Encoded protein: CASSDGRGETQYF. This rearrangement joins TRBV12-3 or TRBV12-4 to TRBJ2-5; a weak D match, TRBD2 (5 bases). The V gene lost 5 bases and the J gene lost 5 bases, with 12 bases spanning the gap. The CDR3 totals 13 residues.

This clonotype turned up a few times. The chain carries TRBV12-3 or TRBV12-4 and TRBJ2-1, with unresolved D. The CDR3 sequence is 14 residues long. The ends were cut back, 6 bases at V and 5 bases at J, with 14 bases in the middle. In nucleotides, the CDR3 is TGTGCCAGCAGAGAGGCTAGTCACAACAATGAGCAGTTCTTC. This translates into CASREASHNNEQFF.

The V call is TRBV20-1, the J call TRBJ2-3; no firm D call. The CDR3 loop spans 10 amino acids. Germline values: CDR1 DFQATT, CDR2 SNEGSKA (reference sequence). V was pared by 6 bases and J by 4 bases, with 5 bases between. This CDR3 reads CSAWADTQYF. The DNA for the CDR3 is TGCAGTGCGTGGGCAGATACGCAGTATTTT.

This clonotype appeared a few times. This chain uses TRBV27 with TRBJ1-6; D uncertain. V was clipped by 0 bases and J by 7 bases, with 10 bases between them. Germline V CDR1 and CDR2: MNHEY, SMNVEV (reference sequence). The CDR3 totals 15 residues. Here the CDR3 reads CASSLSVVGNSPLHF. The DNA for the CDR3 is TGTGCCAGCAGTTTATCGGTGGTCGGGAATTCACCCCTCCACTTT.

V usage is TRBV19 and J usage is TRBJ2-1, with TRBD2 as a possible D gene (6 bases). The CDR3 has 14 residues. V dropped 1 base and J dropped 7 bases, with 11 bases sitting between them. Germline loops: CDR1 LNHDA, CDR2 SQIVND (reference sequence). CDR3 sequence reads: CASSIGAGKNEQFF. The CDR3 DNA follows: TGTGCCAGTAGTATAGGGGCGGGGAAGAATGAGCAGTTCTTC.

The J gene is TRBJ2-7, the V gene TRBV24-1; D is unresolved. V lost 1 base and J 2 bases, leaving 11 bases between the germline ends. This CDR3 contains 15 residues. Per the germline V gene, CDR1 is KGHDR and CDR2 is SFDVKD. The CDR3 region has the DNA TGTGCCACCAGTGATTTCGAGCCGAATACCTACGAGCAGTACTTC. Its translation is CATSDFEPNTYEQYF.

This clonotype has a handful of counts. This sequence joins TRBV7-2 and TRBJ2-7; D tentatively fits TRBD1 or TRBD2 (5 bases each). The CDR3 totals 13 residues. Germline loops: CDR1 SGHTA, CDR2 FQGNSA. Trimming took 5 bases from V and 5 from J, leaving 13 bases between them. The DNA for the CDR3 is TGTGCCAGCAGCCCCACTCGGGGCGACGAGCAGTACTTC. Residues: CASSPTRGDEQYF.

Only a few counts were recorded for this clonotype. Here the CDR3 DNA reads TGTGCCAGCAGCCAGGTCCGGGCCCAAGGTCAGCCCCAGCATTTT. It specifies CASSQVRAQGQPQHF. The V and J genes are TRBV27 and TRBJ1-5; D not resolved. This CDR3 contains 15 residues. Trimming stripped 6 bases from V and 6 bases from J, with 18 bases between. Per the germline V gene, CDR1 is MNHEY and CDR2 is SMNVEV (reference sequence).

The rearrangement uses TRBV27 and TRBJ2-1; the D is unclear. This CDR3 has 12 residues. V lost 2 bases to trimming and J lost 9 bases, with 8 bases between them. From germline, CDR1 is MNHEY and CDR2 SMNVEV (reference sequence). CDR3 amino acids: CASSLPSIEQFF. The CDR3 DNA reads TGTGCCAGCAGTTTACCGAGTATTGAGCAGTTCTTC.

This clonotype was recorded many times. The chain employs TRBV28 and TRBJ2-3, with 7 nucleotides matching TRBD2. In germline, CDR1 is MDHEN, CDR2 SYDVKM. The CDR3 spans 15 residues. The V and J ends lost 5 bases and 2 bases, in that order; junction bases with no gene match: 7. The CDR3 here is CASSPGGWDTDTQYF. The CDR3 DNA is TGTGCCAGCAGTCCCGGGGGGTGGGACACAGATACGCAGTATTTT.

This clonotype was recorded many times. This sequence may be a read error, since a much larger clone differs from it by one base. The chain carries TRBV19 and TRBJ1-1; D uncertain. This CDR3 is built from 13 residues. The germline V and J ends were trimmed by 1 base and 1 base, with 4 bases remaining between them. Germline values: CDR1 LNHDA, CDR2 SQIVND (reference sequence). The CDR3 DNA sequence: TGTGCCAGTAGTATAGGAGGGAACACTGAAGCTTTCTTT. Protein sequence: CASSIGGNTEAFF.

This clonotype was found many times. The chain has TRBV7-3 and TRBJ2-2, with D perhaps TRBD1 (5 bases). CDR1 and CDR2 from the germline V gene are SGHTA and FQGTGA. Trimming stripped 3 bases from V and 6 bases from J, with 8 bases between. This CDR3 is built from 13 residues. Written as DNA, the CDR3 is TGTGCCAGCAGCTTCGACAGAGCCGGGGAGCTGTTTTTT. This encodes CASSFDRAGELFF.

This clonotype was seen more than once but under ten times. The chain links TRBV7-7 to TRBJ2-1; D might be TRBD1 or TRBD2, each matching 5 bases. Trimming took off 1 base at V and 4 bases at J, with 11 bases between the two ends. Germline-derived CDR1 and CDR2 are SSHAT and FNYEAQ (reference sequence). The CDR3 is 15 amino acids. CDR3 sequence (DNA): TGTGCCAGCAGCTTAGGGGGGAGCACTTACAATGAGCAGTTCTTC. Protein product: CASSLGGSTYNEQFF. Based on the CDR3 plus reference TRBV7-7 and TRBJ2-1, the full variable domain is GAGVSQSPRYKVTKRGQDVTLRCDPISSHATLYWYQQALGQGPEFLTYFNYEAQPDKSGLPSDRFSAERPEGSISTLTIQRTEQRDSAMYRCASSLGGSTYNEQFFGPGTRLTVL.

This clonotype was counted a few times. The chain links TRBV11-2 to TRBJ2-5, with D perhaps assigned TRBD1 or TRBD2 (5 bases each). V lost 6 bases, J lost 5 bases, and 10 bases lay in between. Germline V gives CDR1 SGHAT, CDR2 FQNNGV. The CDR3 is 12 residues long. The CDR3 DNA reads TGTGCCAGCAGTCCAGGGAGTGAGACCCAGTACTTC. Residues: CASSPGSETQYF.

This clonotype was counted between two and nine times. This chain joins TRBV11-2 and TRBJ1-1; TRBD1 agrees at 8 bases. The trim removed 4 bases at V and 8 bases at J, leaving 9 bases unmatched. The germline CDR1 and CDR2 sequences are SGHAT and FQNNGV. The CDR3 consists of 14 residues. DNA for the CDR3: TGTGCCAGCAGCTCACCTACTCGACAGGGGGAAGCTTTCTTT. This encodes CASSSPTRQGEAFF.

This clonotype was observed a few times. CDR3 amino acids: CASSERQSGQPQHF. The CDR3 nucleotides are TGCGCCAGCAGTGAGAGACAGTCGGGCCAGCCCCAGCATTTT. The V and J genes are TRBV10-2 and TRBJ1-5, with D perhaps matching TRBD1 (5 bases). Deletions cut 2 bases from V and 7 bases from J, with 12 bases between. Germline CDR1 reads WSHSY; CDR2 reads SAAADI. CDR3 length equals 14 residues.

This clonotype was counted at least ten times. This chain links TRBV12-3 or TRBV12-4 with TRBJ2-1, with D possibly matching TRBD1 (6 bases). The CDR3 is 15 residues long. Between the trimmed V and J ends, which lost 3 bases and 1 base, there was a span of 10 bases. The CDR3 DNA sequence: TGTGCCAGCAGTTTGGGGGCTCTGTCCTACAATGAGCAGTTCTTC. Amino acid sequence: CASSLGALSYNEQFF.

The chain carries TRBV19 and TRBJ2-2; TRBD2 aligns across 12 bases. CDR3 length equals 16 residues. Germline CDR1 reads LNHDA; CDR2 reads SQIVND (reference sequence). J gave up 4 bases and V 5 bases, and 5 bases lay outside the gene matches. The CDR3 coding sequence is TGTGCCAGTAGTTCTAGCGGGGGGGCCGGCACCGGGGAGCTGTTTTTT. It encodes CASSSSGGAGTGELFF.

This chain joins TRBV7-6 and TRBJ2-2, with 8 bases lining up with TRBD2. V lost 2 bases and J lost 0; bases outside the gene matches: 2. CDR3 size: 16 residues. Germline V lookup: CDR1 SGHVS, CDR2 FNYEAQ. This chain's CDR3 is CASSLSGGANTGELFF. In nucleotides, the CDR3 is TGTGCCAGCAGCTTATCCGGGGGGGCGAACACCGGGGAGCTGTTTTTT.

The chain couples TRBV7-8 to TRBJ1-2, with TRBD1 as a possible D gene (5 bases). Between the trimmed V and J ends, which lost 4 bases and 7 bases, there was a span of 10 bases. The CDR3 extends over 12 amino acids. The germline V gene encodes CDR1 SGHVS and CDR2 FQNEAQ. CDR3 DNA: TGTGCCAGCAGCTCCGGGACGGCTGGCTACACCTTC. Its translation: CASSSGTAGYTF.

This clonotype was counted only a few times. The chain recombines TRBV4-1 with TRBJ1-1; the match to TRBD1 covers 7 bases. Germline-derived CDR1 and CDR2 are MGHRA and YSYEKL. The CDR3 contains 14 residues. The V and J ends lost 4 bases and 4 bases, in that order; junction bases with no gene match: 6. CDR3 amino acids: CASSLNRGRTEAFF. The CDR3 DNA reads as TGCGCCAGCAGCCTTAACAGGGGTCGCACTGAAGCTTTCTTT.